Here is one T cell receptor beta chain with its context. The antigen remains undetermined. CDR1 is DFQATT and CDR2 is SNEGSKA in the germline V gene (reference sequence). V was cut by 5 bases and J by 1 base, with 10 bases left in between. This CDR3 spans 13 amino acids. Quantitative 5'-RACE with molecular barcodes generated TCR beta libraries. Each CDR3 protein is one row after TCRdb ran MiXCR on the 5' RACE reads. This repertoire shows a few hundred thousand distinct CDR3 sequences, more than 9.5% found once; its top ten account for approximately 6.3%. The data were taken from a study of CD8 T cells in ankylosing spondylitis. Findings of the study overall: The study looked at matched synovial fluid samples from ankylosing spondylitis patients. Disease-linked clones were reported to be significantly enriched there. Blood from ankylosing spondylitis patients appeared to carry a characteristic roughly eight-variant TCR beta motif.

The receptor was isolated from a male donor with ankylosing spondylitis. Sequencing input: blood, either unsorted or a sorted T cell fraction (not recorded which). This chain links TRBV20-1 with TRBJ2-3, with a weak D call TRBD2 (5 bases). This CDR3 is CSAYTGGTDTQYF. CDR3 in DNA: TGCAGTGCTTATACCGGGGGCACAGATACGCAGTATTTT.